Each of the 2 T cell receptor beta chains below was sequenced from the same sample in a study of human T cells and chemical hapten exposure. TCRdb called the RACE reads again in MiXCR, with one record for every CDR3 protein. The repertoire includes tens of thousands of distinct CDR3 sequences, around an eighth of them detected once, and roughly 2.4% sits in the top ten. The time point denotes: patch test 3, about 24 weeks after DPC sensitization. Treatment noted: therapeutic diphenylcyclopropenone sensitization with weekly scalp DPC. The sequenced sample was whole blood, obtained in connection with sensitization to the hapten diphenylcyclopropenone (DPC). The receptor set was obtained from a man younger than 40 with alopecia areata. Some clones in this sample may be carry-over from other donors' samples.

This clonotype occurred a few times. The CDR3 DNA is TGTGCCAGCAGTTTCGTAGCGGGGAGGGGCACAGATACGCAGTATTTT. Translating it yields CASSFVAGRGTDTQYF. The gene calls are TRBV6-5 and TRBJ2-3, with TRBD2 matching 8 bases. The CDR3 spans 16 residues. Trimming took 4 bases from V and 1 from J; bases not matched to a gene: 7. Per the germline V gene, CDR1 is MNHEY and CDR2 is SVGAGI.

This clonotype appeared many times. The rearrangement links TRBV6-5 to TRBJ2-1, with TRBD2 matching 11 bases. This CDR3 contains 15 residues. V lost 6 bases and J lost 4; bases outside the gene matches: 5. Germline CDR1 MNHEY, CDR2 SVGAGI. The CDR3 sequence: CASSPGTSGYNEQFF. CDR3 coding DNA: TGTGCCAGCAGCCCCGGGACTAGCGGTTACAATGAGCAGTTCTTC.